Reported below is one TCR beta chain. This clone's antigen is unknown. Base quality data are lacking; no much larger clone is found one base away. The sample originates from a study of response to subunit inactivated influenza vaccine (dated by TCRdb to 2016 to 2019). Broadly, across the study: To follow how T cells responded to a trivalent subunit inactivated influenza vaccine, the researchers relied on deep quantitative profiling of the T cell receptor repertoire. General study outcomes and caveats: According to the authors, only a limited number of new T cells may be recruited by each seasonal influenza vaccination.

Library construction relied on RT-PCR. Data came from an Illumina HiSeq 2500. TCRdb trimmed the raw reads at Q25, called clones with MiXCR and kept productive beta chains. Rows matching on CDR3 protein sequence are summarized as one entry with the most common DNA and genes. A total of 290,000 or so distinct CDR3 sequences appear in this sample, 22% of them only once. About a tenth of the sample is held by the ten biggest clonotypes. The CDR3 runs 16 amino acids, cysteine and phenylalanine included. The retained sequence is limited to the CDR3, 48 bases, with the frame set at the first base. According to the germline V gene, CDR1 reads MGHRA and CDR2 reads YSYEKL. Between the V and J ends, shortened by 4 bases and 6 bases respectively, the junction contains 20 bases.

The chain is made from TRBV4-1 and TRBJ2-3; the D call could be TRBD1 or TRBD2, with each sharing 5 bases. Sequencing used PBMCs from blood, obtained around 22 months after vaccination. The TCR comes from a man between 50 and 70 years old who received an inactivated influenza vaccine. Donor details come from another sample of the same person, matched by shared clones. CDR3 loop: CASSLRLGDPGDTQYF. The DNA reads TGCGCCAGCAGCCTTCGCCTGGGGGACCCGGGGGATACGCAGTATTTT.